The 26 T cell receptor beta chains below come from one sample, sequenced in a study of blood T cells in healthy people across ages. Sample-barcoded 5' priming and a J-beta primer mix drove a second PCR of about 6 to 11 cycles. TCRdb used MiXCR to reprocess the 5' RACE reads, holding one entry per CDR3 protein. The sample holds 600,000 or so distinct CDR3 sequences, about 30% seen once. The sequenced material came from blood. Source of these receptors: a woman aged 80 or older in good health.

This clonotype was recorded at least ten times. The J gene is TRBJ2-1, the V gene TRBV5-1; D is undetermined. V was trimmed by 8 bases and J by 6 bases, leaving 15 bases between them. Per germline, CDR1 SGHRS and CDR2 YFSETQ. The CDR3 loop spans 13 amino acids. CDR3 protein: CASLNPGLNEQFF. CDR3 bases: TGCGCCAGTTTAAATCCAGGCCTCAATGAGCAGTTCTTC.

As to this clonotype: The final CDR3 position lacks the conserved phenylalanine or tryptophan, pointing to a likely read error. The chain joins TRBV6-2 or TRBV6-3 to TRBJ1-5; TRBD1 aligns across 7 bases. The ends lost 5 bases at V and 0 bases at J; junction bases unmatched: 7. The CDR3 totals 16 residues. The germline V gene encodes CDR1 MNHEY and CDR2 SVGEGT. The DNA for the CDR3 is TGTGCCAGCAGTACGGGCAACAGGGGTAGCAATCAGCCCCAGCATTTG. Protein: CASSTGNRGSNQPQHL.

The chain recombines TRBV7-9 with TRBJ2-3, with 8 positions matching TRBD2. The CDR3 runs 15 residues. V lost 1 base, J lost 4 bases, and 4 bases stayed unmatched. CDR1 and CDR2 (germline): SEHNR, FQNEAQ (reference sequence). The CDR3 loop reads CASSLDGGAADTQYF. The CDR3 DNA reads as TGTGCCAGCAGCTTAGACGGGGGGGCGGCAGATACGCAGTATTTT.

Regarding this clonotype: The junction shows a germline mismatch at one end, possibly a read error. The chain carries TRBV12-3 or TRBV12-4 and TRBJ2-2; the match to TRBD1 covers 7 bases. The CDR3 is 15 residues long. The DNA for the CDR3 is TGTGCCGGCAGCTCCGACAGGGCGAACACCGGGGAGCTGTTTTTT. Translation: CAGSSDRANTGELFF.

The count of this clonotype is one. A much larger clone differs by one base, so this may be a read error. This chain's CDR3 is CASSRGRNSNYGYTF. CDR3 DNA sequence: TGTGCCAGCAGCCGCGGACGGAACTCTAACTATGGCTACACCTTC. The chain links TRBV14 to TRBJ1-2; unclear D gene. The CDR3 sequence is 15 residues long. Germline V gene sequence: CDR1 SGHDN, CDR2 FVKESK. The ends were cut back, 4 bases at V and 0 bases at J, with 12 bases in the middle.

This clonotype was observed a few times. The chain is built from TRBV30 and TRBJ1-1, with D tentatively TRBD1 (6 bases). The CDR3 is made up of 14 amino acids. Germline-derived CDR1 and CDR2 are GTSNPN and SVGIG (reference sequence). V lost 1 base, J lost 6 bases, and 15 bases lay in between. The CDR3 sequence: CAWSEGGRSSEAFF. Here the CDR3 DNA reads TGTGCCTGGAGTGAGGGGGGCCGATCGTCTGAAGCTTTCTTT.

Ten or more counts support this clonotype. This rearrangement joins TRBV20-1 to TRBJ2-1; 13 bases are a match to TRBD2. Germline assignment: CDR1 DFQATT and CDR2 SNEGSKA (reference sequence). The length of the CDR3 is 17 residues. With V trimmed by 6 bases and J by 1 base, 9 bases remained unmatched. The CDR3 loop reads CSAETSGGAFSYNEQFF. The CDR3 nucleotides read TGCAGTGCCGAAACTAGCGGGGGGGCCTTTTCCTACAATGAGCAGTTCTTC.

Points on this clonotype: A read error may be the cause here, since a much bigger clone is one base away. This chain links TRBV2 with TRBJ2-1; tentative D call: TRBD2 (6 bases). The germline gives CDR1 SNHLY, CDR2 FYNNEI. This CDR3 is built from 16 residues. The CDR3 sequence: CASLGDAGRSHNEQFF. CDR3 bases: TGTGCCAGTCTAGGCGATGCGGGACGCTCCCACAATGAGCAGTTCTTC.

V is TRBV6-1 and J is TRBJ1-5; D remains unclear. The germline V gene encodes CDR1 MNHNS and CDR2 SASEGT. CDR3 length: 13 amino acids. Between the trimmed V and J ends, which lost 4 bases and 0 bases, there was a span of 4 bases. The CDR3 bases are TGTGCCAGCAGTGGAGTTAGCAATCAGCCCCAGCATTTT. Amino acid sequence: CASSGVSNQPQHF.

This clonotype was seen repeatedly, ten times or more. The chain uses TRBV4-2 and TRBJ2-7; the match to TRBD2 covers 8 bases. J was trimmed by 4 bases and V by 4 bases; bases with no gene match: 9. CDR1 and CDR2 from the germline V gene are LGHNA and YNFKEQ. The CDR3 sequence is 15 residues long. This CDR3 is CASSPGGGRGYEQYF. The CDR3 DNA is TGTGCCAGCAGCCCAGGCGGGGGGCGGGGATACGAGCAGTACTTC.

The chain couples TRBV20-1 to TRBJ2-7, with D maybe TRBD1 (6 bases). The CDR3 runs to 14 residues. The V gene's germline CDR1 is DFQATT and CDR2 SNEGSKA (reference sequence). V shed 6 bases and J shed 1 base, with 16 bases lying between them. CDR3 amino acids: CSADTPRGSYEQYF. CDR3 DNA sequence: TGCAGTGCCGATACTCCCAGGGGTTCCTACGAGCAGTACTTC.

This clonotype came up many times. The chain recombines TRBV15 with TRBJ1-5; D possibly corresponds to TRBD1 (5 bases). CDR1 and CDR2 (germline): LNHNV, YYDKDF (reference sequence). The CDR3 consists of 17 residues. Trimming removed 0 bases at V and 9 bases at J, with 21 bases between. CDR3 in amino acids: CATSRDRGQGSDRPQHF. The CDR3 DNA reads TGTGCCACCAGCAGAGATAGGGGCCAGGGCTCCGATCGGCCCCAGCATTTT. Based on the CDR3 plus reference TRBV15 and TRBJ1-5, the full variable domain is DAMVIQNPRYQVTQFGKPVTLSCSQTLNHNVMYWYQQKSSQAPKLLFHYYDKDFNNEADTPDNFQSRRPNTSFCFLDIRSPGLGDTAMYLCATSRDRGQGSDRPQHFGDGTRLSIL.

Only one count was recorded for this clonotype. This clone may be a read error of a much larger clone one base away. This sequence joins TRBV6-1 and TRBJ2-5; D possibly corresponds to TRBD2 (5 bases). Matching the DNA end better, TRBJ2-1 makes the J call doubtful. CDR1 MNHNS and CDR2 SASEGT come from the germline V gene. This CDR3 is 16 amino acids long. The CDR3 sequence: CASSEDGNSLQETQFF. CDR3 DNA: TGTGCCAGCAGTGAAGACGGGAATTCCCTCCAAGAGACCCAGTTCTTC.

The gene calls are TRBV10-3 and TRBJ2-5, with 9 positions matching TRBD1. Trimming at V came to 8 bases and at J to 5 bases, leaving 9 bases not matched to a gene. The CDR3 runs 14 residues. Germline-derived CDR1 and CDR2 are ENHRY and SYGVKD. The CDR3 loop is CAIRGQGESETQYF. CDR3 nucleotides: TGTGCCATCCGGGGACAGGGAGAGAGTGAGACCCAGTACTTC.

About this clonotype: This may be a read error, as it is one base from a much larger clone. This sequence joins TRBV6-6 and TRBJ1-4, with D tentatively TRBD1 (5 bases). CDR3 size: 15 residues. In germline, CDR1 is MNHNY, CDR2 SVGAGI (reference sequence). The CDR3 DNA follows: TGTGCCAGCAGCCCCCCGGGGCAGGGCGCAGAAAAACGGTTTTTT. Its protein is CASSPPGQGAEKRFF.

This clonotype showed up many times. V usage is TRBV5-1 and J usage is TRBJ1-2; 9 bases fit TRBD1. Germline CDR1 SGHRS, CDR2 YFSETQ. The junction had 7 bases not matched to a gene; V was cut back by 0 bases and J by 4 bases. This CDR3 spans 16 amino acids. The CDR3: CASSLATGGAFYGYTF. Here the CDR3 DNA reads TGCGCCAGCAGCTTGGCCACAGGGGGCGCGTTCTATGGCTACACCTTC.

This clonotype was seen a few times. The chain carries TRBV9 and TRBJ2-5; tentatively, D is TRBD1 or TRBD2 (5 bases each). This CDR3 contains 16 residues. Trimming cost V 3 bases and J 11 bases, with 26 bases left between them. CDR1 SGDLS and CDR2 YYNGEE come from the germline V gene. This chain's CDR3 is CASSALGRRLGNEQYF. The CDR3 DNA follows: TGTGCCAGCAGCGCCCTGGGACGGCGCCTCGGGAATGAGCAGTACTTC.

This clonotype appeared many times. J is TRBJ2-4 and V is TRBV20-1; no clear D. The germline CDR1 and CDR2 sequences are DFQATT and SNEGSKA (reference sequence). V lost 5 bases and J lost 8, with 22 bases in between. The CDR3 consists of 15 residues. CDR3 in amino acids: CSARREFRPFHIQYF. The CDR3, as DNA: TGCAGTGCTCGACGAGAGTTCCGTCCATTCCACATTCAGTACTTC.

This clonotype was found many times. The rearrangement links TRBV3-1 to TRBJ1-2; no definite D call. V dropped 0 bases and J dropped 5 bases, with 1 base sitting between them. Germline CDR1 reads LGHDT; CDR2 reads YNNKEL (reference sequence). This CDR3 contains 11 residues. DNA for the CDR3: TGTGCCAGCAGCCAAGAATATGGCTACACCTTC. Its translation is CASSQEYGYTF.

In this sample, this clonotype turned up many times. The J gene is TRBJ2-7, the V gene TRBV7-2, with a weak D call TRBD2 (6 bases). Germline CDR1 and CDR2: SGHTA and FQGNSA. The CDR3 loop spans 14 amino acids. V was trimmed by 2 bases and J by 3 bases, leaving 11 bases between them. The CDR3 DNA reads TGTGCCAGCAGCTTATCCGGGGGAGGCTACGAGCAGTACTTC. Translating gives CASSLSGGGYEQYF.

This clonotype has at least ten counts. V and J are TRBV28 and TRBJ1-2, with a tentative D call TRBD1 (6 bases). Germline V gene sequence: CDR1 MDHEN, CDR2 SYDVKM. Trimming pared 5 bases from V and 7 bases from J, leaving 14 bases between. CDR3 length: 13 amino acids. CDR3 nucleotides: TGTGCCAGCAGTAGAACAGGGTACGGTGGCTACACCTTC. Protein sequence: CASSRTGYGGYTF.

This clonotype showed up just a few times. A much larger clone sits a single nucleotide away, making a read error possible. The rearrangement uses TRBV6-1 and TRBJ2-5, with a possible D match to TRBD2 (5 bases). This CDR3 is 13 amino acids long. The germline V gene has CDR1 MNHNS and CDR2 SASEGT. CDR3: CASREAAHGTQYF. The CDR3 DNA follows: TGTGCCAGCAGGGAAGCGGCCCACGGGACCCAGTACTTC.

This clonotype came up a few times. The V gene is TRBV7-8, the J gene TRBJ1-2; D is ambiguous. The CDR3 spans 16 residues. Germline CDR1 is SGHVS and CDR2 is FQNEAQ. The V end was cut by 2 bases, the J end by 1 base, with 14 bases between. CDR3 coding DNA: TGTGCCAGCAGCTTAAGGTCCCAGGCCAATAACTATGGCTACACCTTC. This translates into CASSLRSQANNYGYTF.

The chain joins TRBV10-3 to TRBJ2-1; D is possibly TRBD1 or TRBD2 (6 bases each). The CDR3 length is 13 residues. CDR1 is ENHRY and CDR2 is SYGVKD in the germline V gene. The V end was cut by 6 bases, the J end by 10 bases, with 16 bases between. CDR3 sequence: CAIRGGRGYEQFF. In DNA, the CDR3 is TGTGCCATCAGGGGGGGCAGGGGCTACGAGCAGTTCTTC.

This clonotype was counted ten times or more. The chain couples TRBV12-3 or TRBV12-4 to TRBJ2-5; D is perhaps TRBD2 (5 bases). The CDR3 length is 16 residues. The V gene lost 2 bases and the J gene lost 1 base, with 14 bases spanning the gap. The CDR3 nucleotides are TGTGCCAGCAGTTTACACGCAGGAGGAGGCCAAGAGACCCAGTACTTC. It yields the protein CASSLHAGGGQETQYF.

A few counts support this clonotype. The J gene is TRBJ2-2, the V gene TRBV7-3, with 11 bases fitting TRBD2. Trimming cost V 6 bases and J 2 bases; bases outside gene matches: 2. The CDR3 has 15 amino acids. The V gene's germline CDR1 is SGHTA and CDR2 FQGTGA. The CDR3 here is CASRLAGANTGELFF. CDR3 nucleotide sequence: TGTGCCAGCAGACTAGCGGGGGCCAACACCGGGGAGCTGTTTTTT. Full variable domain (rest looked up from reference TRBV7-3 and TRBJ2-2): GAGVSQTPSNKVTEKGKYVELRCDPISGHTALYWYRQSLGQGPEFLIYFQGTGAADDSGLPNDRFFAVRPEGSVSTLKIQRTERGDSAVYLCASRLAGANTGELFFGEGSRLTVL.